The next 22 T cell receptor beta chains were all read from a single sample in a study of CD8+CD57+ T cells in acquired aplastic anemia. Genomic DNA constituted the template upon which TCR beta VDJ and CDR3 profiling was performed. Using its own MiXCR run on the reads, TCRdb lists one record per CDR3 protein. Among about 180,000 distinct CDR3 sequences, roughly 65% were seen once, and the ten largest hold about two fifths. Whoever was chosen for sequencing had shown CD8+CD57+ cell expansion by flow cytometry. Sequenced sample: sorted CD4+, CD8+, or CD8+CD57+ T cells (not recorded which) from PBMCs. The receptors originated from a human donor with aplastic anemia.

V gene TRBV20-1 combines with J gene TRBJ1-6, with TRBD1 identical over 8 bases. The germline CDR1 and CDR2 sequences are DFQATT and SNEGSKA (reference sequence). With 1 base clipped from V and 7 bases from J, the junction kept 9 bases outside the gene matches. This CDR3 comprises 16 residues. The CDR3 spells CSARVIGGTGNSPLHF. The DNA for the CDR3 is TGCAGTGCTAGAGTGATAGGTGGGACAGGCAATTCACCCCTCCACTTT.

This clonotype was recorded many times. The chain is built from TRBV7-9 and TRBJ2-5; 8 bases fit TRBD1. CDR1 and CDR2 from the germline V gene are SEHNR and FQNEAQ (reference sequence). The CDR3 is made up of 17 amino acids. The ends lost 5 bases at V and 9 bases at J; junction bases unmatched: 20. CDR3 protein: CASSDPGDRQLPKSQYF. CDR3 nucleotide sequence: TGTGCCAGCAGCGACCCCGGGGACAGGCAGCTTCCGAAGTCCCAGTACTTC.

This clonotype has just one count. V is TRBV5-4 and J is TRBJ2-1; D uncertain. The germline V gene has CDR1 SGHNT and CDR2 YYREEE (reference sequence). Trimming took 4 bases from V and 0 from J, leaving 11 bases between them. The CDR3 is made up of 15 amino acids. The CDR3 DNA reads TGTGCCAGCAGCCCCAGACTTAGCTCCTACAATGAGCAGTTCTTC. It translates to CASSPRLSSYNEQFF.

This chain links TRBV7-2 with TRBJ2-7, with TRBD1 matching 10 bases. Trimming took 5 bases from V and 3 from J; bases not matched to a gene: 7. CDR3 size: 15 residues. CDR1 SGHTA and CDR2 FQGNSA come from the germline V gene. Written as DNA, the CDR3 is TGTGCCAGCAGCGCGGGACAGGGGAAACACTACGAGCAGTACTTC. Protein product: CASSAGQGKHYEQYF.

As for this clonotype: Compared with germline, one end of the junction differs, possibly owing to a read error. This sequence joins TRBV29-1 and TRBJ2-7; D is possibly TRBD2 (7 bases). Per the germline V gene, CDR1 is SQVTM and CDR2 is ANQGSEA. The CDR3 extends over 15 amino acids. CDR3 DNA sequence: TGCAGCGTCGAAGACAGCGGGACACCTCCCTACGAGCAGTACTTC. It codes for CSVEDSGTPPYEQYF.

This clonotype was seen at least ten times. V is TRBV19 and J is TRBJ1-2; D gene unclear. Trimming stripped 3 bases from V and 4 bases from J, with 9 bases between. This CDR3 has 13 residues. CDR1 is LNHDA and CDR2 is SQIVND in the germline V gene (reference sequence). The CDR3 loop reads CASSIGSSYGYTF. CDR3 coding DNA: TGTGCCAGTAGTATTGGGAGTAGCTATGGCTACACCTTC.

This clonotype came up a few times. The genes are TRBV24-1 and TRBJ2-7; 8 bases agree with TRBD1. Germline V gene sequence: CDR1 KGHDR, CDR2 SFDVKD. This CDR3 comprises 17 residues. V shed 5 bases, J shed 0 bases, and the junction held 11 bases outside the gene matches. CDR3 region: CATSVLQGQASSYEQYF. The DNA for the CDR3 is TGTGCCACCAGTGTCCTACAGGGACAGGCTAGCTCCTACGAGCAGTACTTC.

Turning to this clonotype: It may be a read error: a sequence one base away is much more abundant. Since the CDR3 does not end with the conserved phenylalanine or tryptophan, this likely comes from a read error. The CDR3 nucleotides are TGCGCCAGCAGCCTGGGTCACAGATACTACGAGCAGTACTCC. Translation gives CASSLGHRYYEQYS. The V gene is TRBV4-1, the J gene TRBJ2-7; D call uncertain. The CDR3 sequence is 14 residues long. V was shortened by 4 bases and J by 3 bases, with 13 bases between the two germline ends. Germline CDR1 MGHRA, CDR2 YSYEKL.

The rearrangement uses TRBV7-2 and TRBJ1-1; unclear D gene. CDR1 is SGHTA and CDR2 is FQGNSA in the germline V gene. Trimming stripped 4 bases from V and 10 bases from J, with 1 base between. CDR3 length: 8 amino acids. CDR3 DNA: TGTGCCAGCAGCTCAGCTTTCTTT. Translation: CASSSAFF.

The chain uses TRBV15 and TRBJ1-5, with D tentatively TRBD1 (5 bases). From germline, CDR1 is LNHNV and CDR2 YYDKDF (reference sequence). Between the trimmed V and J ends, which lost 0 bases and 1 base, there was a span of 7 bases. The CDR3 contains 15 residues. CDR3 residues: CATSRDGQSNQPQHF. In DNA, the CDR3 is TGTGCCACCAGCAGAGATGGACAAAGCAATCAGCCCCAGCATTTT.

This chain connects TRBV2 to TRBJ2-7; D might be TRBD2 (5 bases). V was clipped by 6 bases and J by 3 bases, with 6 bases between them. The CDR3 runs 11 residues. From germline, CDR1 is SNHLY and CDR2 FYNNEI. CDR3: CASREVYEQYF. The CDR3 DNA reads as TGTGCCAGCAGGGAGGTCTACGAGCAGTACTTC. Variable domain in full (rest from reference TRBV2 and TRBJ2-7): EPEVTQTPSHQVTQMGQEVILRCVPISNHLYFYWYRQILGQKVEFLVSFYNNEISEKSEIFDDQFSVERPDGSNFTLKIRSTKLEDSAMYFCASREVYEQYFGPGTRLTVT.

The sample holds one count of this clonotype. The rearrangement joins TRBV7-9 to TRBJ2-7, with 8 nucleotides matching TRBD2. The length of the CDR3 is 17 residues. V trimming: 5 bases; J trimming: 4 bases; junction bases outside the gene matches: 16. Germline CDR1 SEHNR, CDR2 FQNEAQ (reference sequence). CDR3 DNA sequence: TGTGCCAGCAGCAATCCACCTTGGGCGGGAGGTTTATACGAGCAGTACTTC. As protein: CASSNPPWAGGLYEQYF.

This clonotype was picked up a small number of times. This rearrangement joins TRBV20-1 to TRBJ2-7; 12 bases are a match to TRBD2. V shed 3 bases and J 6 bases; nucleotides not matched to a gene: 9. The CDR3 runs 15 residues. The germline V gene encodes CDR1 DFQATT and CDR2 SNEGSKA (reference sequence). The CDR3 DNA follows: TGCAGTGCTAGCCGGACTAGCGGGGCTATTGGCGAGCAGTACTTC. Translating gives CSASRTSGAIGEQYF.

This clonotype was seen only a few times. The gene calls are TRBV7-2 and TRBJ2-7; 13 nucleotides agree with TRBD2. The J call may be wrong; the DNA end is better matched by TRBJ2-1. The CDR3 loop spans 16 amino acids. Germline V CDR1 and CDR2: SGHTA, FQGNSA. This chain's CDR3 is CASSYGLAGAGHEQFF. CDR3 nucleotides: TGTGCCAGCAGCTACGGACTAGCGGGAGCGGGGCATGAGCAGTTCTTC.

The rearrangement uses TRBV2 and TRBJ1-2, with D hard to call. The V end lost 10 bases, the J end lost 6 bases, and 9 bases lay between the germline ends. There are 10 residues in the CDR3. Germline values: CDR1 SNHLY, CDR2 FYNNEI. The CDR3 here is CAIPYDGYTF. As DNA, the CDR3 is TGTGCCATCCCCTACGATGGCTACACCTTC.

This clonotype appeared many times. The chain carries TRBV19 and TRBJ1-1, with no clear D. There are 13 residues in the CDR3. Between the trimmed V and J ends, which lost 3 bases and 5 bases, there was a span of 10 bases. CDR1 and CDR2 from the germline V gene are LNHDA and SQIVND (reference sequence). The CDR3 region is CASSIDGRTEAFF. In nucleotides, the CDR3 is TGTGCCAGTAGTATTGATGGGAGGACTGAAGCTTTCTTT.

This clonotype was recorded many times. The chain joins TRBV4-1 to TRBJ2-3; either TRBD1 or TRBD2 may fit D (5 bases each). Germline values: CDR1 MGHRA, CDR2 YSYEKL. Trimming stripped 0 bases from V and 2 bases from J, with 9 bases between. This CDR3 comprises 15 residues. The CDR3 sequence is CASSQENGATDTQYF. For the CDR3, the DNA is TGCGCCAGCAGCCAAGAGAACGGGGCCACAGATACGCAGTATTTT.

The J gene is TRBJ1-2, the V gene TRBV20-1, with D uncertain. The CDR3 spans 13 residues. Germline CDR1 is DFQATT and CDR2 is SNEGSKA (reference sequence). V was pared by 1 base and J by 0 bases, with 6 bases between. The CDR3 DNA follows: TGCAGTGCTAGAGCTGAAGCTAACTATGGCTACACCTTC. Translation gives CSARAEANYGYTF.

The chain links TRBV5-1 to TRBJ1-3; tentatively, D is TRBD1 (5 bases). Germline CDR1 and CDR2: SGHRS and YFSETQ. CDR3 length: 13 amino acids. V was trimmed by 2 bases and J by 3 bases, leaving 6 bases between them. CDR3 in DNA: TGCGCCAGCAGCTTTGGGGGTGGAAACACCATATATTTT. Protein product: CASSFGGGNTIYF.

This chain joins TRBV29-1 and TRBJ1-1; D is possibly TRBD1 (6 bases). The CDR3 sequence is 11 residues long. The germline gives CDR1 SQVTM, CDR2 ANQGSEA. The CDR3 sequence is CSHRENTEAFF. The CDR3 DNA follows: TGCAGTCACAGGGAAAACACTGAAGCTTTCTTT.

This chain connects TRBV15 to TRBJ2-3; perhaps TRBD1 as D (5 bases). This CDR3 region has 15 residues. Trimming left V 5 bases short and J 5 bases short, with 17 bases between. CDR1 and CDR2 (germline): LNHNV, YYDKDF (reference sequence). CDR3 nucleotide sequence: TGTGCCACCAGCGACGGAAGGGGCACGAGAGATACGCAGTATTTT. It codes for CATSDGRGTRDTQYF.

Here the CDR3 reads CASSGEGDTQYF. CDR3 nucleotide sequence: TGTGCCAGCAGTGGGGAAGGAGATACGCAGTATTTT. This rearrangement joins TRBV2 to TRBJ2-3; the D is unclear. This CDR3 is built from 12 residues. CDR1 is SNHLY, CDR2 FYNNEI, per germline. V dropped 4 bases and J dropped 5 bases, with 7 bases sitting between them.